The T cell receptor (beta chain) described here comes from a study of Graves' ophthalmopathy and Graves' hyperthyroidism. This clonotype was seen at least ten times. People with hyperthyroidism were aged 18 to 65 and newly diagnosed, under 2 months' duration. Lactation, pregnancy, uncontrolled infections and other autoimmune diseases were all grounds for excluding patients. Amplification from RNA transcripts yielded the TCR beta CDR3 regions. HTBI primers were used in a first-round RT-PCR, which preceded a second-round multiplex PCR. A single record per CDR3 protein comes from TCRdb applying MiXCR to the multiplex PCR reads. The table shows roughly 1.1 million distinct CDR3 sequences, with 35% to 40% occurring only once. The CDR3 covers 15 residues. The V and J ends lost 0 bases and 4 bases respectively, with 12 bases between them. Germline V gives CDR1 MNHEY, CDR2 SVGAGI.

The sequencing input was peripheral blood or thyroid tissue (not recorded which). The sequence was collected from an adult man with Graves' hyperthyroidism. The genes are TRBV6-5 and TRBJ2-5, with D unresolved. CDR3: CASSYSWLTGETQYF. The CDR3 nucleotides read TGTGCCAGCAGTTACTCTTGGCTGACGGGAGAGACCCAGTACTTC.